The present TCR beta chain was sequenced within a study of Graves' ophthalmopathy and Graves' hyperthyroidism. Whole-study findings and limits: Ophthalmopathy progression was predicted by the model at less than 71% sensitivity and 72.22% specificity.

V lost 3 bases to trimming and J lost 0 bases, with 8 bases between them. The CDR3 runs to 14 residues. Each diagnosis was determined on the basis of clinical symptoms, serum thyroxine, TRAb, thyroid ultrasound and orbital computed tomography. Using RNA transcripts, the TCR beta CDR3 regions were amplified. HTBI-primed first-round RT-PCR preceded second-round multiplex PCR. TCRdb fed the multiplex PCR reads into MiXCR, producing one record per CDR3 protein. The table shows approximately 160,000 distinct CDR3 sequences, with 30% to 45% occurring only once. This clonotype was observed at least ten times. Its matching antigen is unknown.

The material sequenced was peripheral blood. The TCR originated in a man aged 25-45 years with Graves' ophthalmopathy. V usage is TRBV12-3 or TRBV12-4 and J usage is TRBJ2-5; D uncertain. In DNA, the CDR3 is TGTGCCAGCAGTTTCCCCGCGGACCAAGAGACCCAGTACTTC. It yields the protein CASSFPADQETQYF.